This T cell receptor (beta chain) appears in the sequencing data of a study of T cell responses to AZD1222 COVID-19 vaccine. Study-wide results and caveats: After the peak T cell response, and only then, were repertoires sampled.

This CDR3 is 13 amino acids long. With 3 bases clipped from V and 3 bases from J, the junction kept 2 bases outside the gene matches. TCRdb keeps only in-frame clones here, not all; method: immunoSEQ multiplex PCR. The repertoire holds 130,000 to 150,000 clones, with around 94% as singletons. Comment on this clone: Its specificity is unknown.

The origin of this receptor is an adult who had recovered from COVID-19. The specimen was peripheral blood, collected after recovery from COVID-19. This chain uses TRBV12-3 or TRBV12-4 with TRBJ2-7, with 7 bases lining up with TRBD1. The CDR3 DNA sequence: TGTGCCAGCAGTTTGAGGGGGCTCTACGAGCAGTACTTC. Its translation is CASSLRGLYEQYF.